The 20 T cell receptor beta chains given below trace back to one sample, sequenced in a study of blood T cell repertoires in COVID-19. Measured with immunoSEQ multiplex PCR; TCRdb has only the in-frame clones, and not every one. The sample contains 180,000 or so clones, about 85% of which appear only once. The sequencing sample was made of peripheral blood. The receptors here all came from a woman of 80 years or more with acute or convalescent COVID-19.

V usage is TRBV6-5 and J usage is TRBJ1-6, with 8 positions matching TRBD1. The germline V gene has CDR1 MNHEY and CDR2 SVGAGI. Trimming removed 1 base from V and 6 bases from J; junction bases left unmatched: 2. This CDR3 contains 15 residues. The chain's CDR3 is CASSYYQGANSPLHF. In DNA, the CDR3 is TGTGCCAGCAGTTACTACCAGGGGGCTAATTCACCCCTCCACTTT.

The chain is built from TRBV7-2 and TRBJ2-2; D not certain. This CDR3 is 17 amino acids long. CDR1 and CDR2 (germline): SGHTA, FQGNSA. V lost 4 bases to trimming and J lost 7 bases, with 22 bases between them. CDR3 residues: CASSSPLRTRRSGELFF. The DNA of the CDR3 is TGTGCCAGCAGCTCCCCTTTGCGCACACGACGGAGCGGGGAGCTGTTTTTT.

CDR3 coding DNA: TGTGCCAGCAGTTTTACAGGGGTCGAGCAGTACTTC. Encoded protein: CASSFTGVEQYF. The J gene is TRBJ2-7, the V gene TRBV12-3 or TRBV12-4, with TRBD1 matching 7 bases. Trimming removed 3 bases from V and 6 bases from J; junction bases left unmatched: 2. The CDR3 has 12 residues.

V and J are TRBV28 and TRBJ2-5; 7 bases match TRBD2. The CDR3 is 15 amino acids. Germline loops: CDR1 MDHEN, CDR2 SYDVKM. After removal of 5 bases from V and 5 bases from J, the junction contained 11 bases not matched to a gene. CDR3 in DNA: TGTGCCAGCAGTACCGTCCGGGACGGGGGGGAGACCCAGTACTTC. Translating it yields CASSTVRDGGETQYF.

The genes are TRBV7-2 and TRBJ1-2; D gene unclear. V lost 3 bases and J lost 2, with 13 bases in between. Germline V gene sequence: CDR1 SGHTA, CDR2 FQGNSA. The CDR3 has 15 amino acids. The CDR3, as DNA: TGTGCCAGCAGCTTGTGGGCAGTGGCAAACTATGGCTACACCTTC. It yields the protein CASSLWAVANYGYTF.

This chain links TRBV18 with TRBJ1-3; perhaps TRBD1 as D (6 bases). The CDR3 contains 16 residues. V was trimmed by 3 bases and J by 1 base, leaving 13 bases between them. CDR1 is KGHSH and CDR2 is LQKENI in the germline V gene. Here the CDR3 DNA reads TGTGCCAGCTCACCCGAAGTAACAGGGTCTGGAAACACCATATATTTT. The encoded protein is CASSPEVTGSGNTIYF.

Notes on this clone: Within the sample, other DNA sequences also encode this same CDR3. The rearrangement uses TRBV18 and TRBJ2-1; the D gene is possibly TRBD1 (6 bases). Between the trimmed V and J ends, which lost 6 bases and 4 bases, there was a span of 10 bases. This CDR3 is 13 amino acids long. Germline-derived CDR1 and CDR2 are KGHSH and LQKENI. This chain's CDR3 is CASSPDRYNEQFF. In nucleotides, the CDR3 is TGTGCCAGCTCCCCCGACAGGTACAATGAGCAGTTCTTC.

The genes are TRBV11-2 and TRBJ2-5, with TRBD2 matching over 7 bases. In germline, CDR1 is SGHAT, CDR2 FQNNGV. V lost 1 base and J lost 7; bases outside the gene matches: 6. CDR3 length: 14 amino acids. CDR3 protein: CASSLGLALWTQYF. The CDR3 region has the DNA TGTGCCAGCAGCTTAGGACTAGCATTGTGGACCCAGTACTTC.

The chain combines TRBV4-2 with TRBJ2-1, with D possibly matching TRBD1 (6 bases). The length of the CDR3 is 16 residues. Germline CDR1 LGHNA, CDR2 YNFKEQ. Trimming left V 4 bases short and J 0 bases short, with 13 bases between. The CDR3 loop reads CASSPFQGSSYNEQFF. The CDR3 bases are TGTGCCAGCAGCCCCTTCCAGGGGAGCTCCTACAATGAGCAGTTCTTC.

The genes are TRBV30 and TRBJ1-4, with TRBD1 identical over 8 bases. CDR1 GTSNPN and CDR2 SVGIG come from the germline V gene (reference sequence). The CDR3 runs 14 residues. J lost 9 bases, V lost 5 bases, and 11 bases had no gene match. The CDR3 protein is CAWGGRTGTKKLFF. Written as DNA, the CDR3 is TGTGCCTGGGGAGGGAGGACAGGGACGAAAAAACTGTTTTTT. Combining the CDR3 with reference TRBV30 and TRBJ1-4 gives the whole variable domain SQTIHQWPATLVQPVGSPLSLECTVEGTSNPNLYWYRQAAGRGLQLLFYSVGIGQISSEVPQNLSASRPQDRQFILSSKKLLLSDSGFYLCAWGGRTGTKKLFFGSGTQLSVL.

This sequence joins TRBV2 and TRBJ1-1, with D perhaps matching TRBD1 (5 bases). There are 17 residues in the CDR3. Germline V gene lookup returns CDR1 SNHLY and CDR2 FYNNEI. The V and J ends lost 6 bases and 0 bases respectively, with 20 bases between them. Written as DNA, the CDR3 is TGTGCCAGCAGAAGACAGCCCTTCCCAGACTTGAACACTGAAGCTTTCTTT. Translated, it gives CASRRQPFPDLNTEAFF.

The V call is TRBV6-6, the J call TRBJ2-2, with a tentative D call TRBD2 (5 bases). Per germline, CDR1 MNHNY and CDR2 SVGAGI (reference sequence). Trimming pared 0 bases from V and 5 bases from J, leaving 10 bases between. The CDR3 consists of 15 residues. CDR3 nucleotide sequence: TGTGCCAGCAGTTACTCCACACCGGGGACCGGGGAGCTGTTTTTT. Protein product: CASSYSTPGTGELFF.

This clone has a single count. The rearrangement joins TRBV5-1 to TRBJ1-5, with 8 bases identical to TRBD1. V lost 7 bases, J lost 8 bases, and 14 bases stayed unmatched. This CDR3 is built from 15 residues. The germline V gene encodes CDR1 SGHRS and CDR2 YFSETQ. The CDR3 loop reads CASRSRPGGGEPQHF. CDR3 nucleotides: TGCGCCAGCCGTTCCCGACCAGGGGGCGGGGAGCCCCAGCATTTT.

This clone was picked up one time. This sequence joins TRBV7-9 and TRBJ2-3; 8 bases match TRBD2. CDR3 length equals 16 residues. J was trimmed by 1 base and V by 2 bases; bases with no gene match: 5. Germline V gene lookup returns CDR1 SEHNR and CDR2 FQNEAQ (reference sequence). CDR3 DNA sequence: TGTGCCAGCAGCTTATCTTCGGGAGGGGGCACAGATACGCAGTATTTT. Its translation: CASSLSSGGGTDTQYF.

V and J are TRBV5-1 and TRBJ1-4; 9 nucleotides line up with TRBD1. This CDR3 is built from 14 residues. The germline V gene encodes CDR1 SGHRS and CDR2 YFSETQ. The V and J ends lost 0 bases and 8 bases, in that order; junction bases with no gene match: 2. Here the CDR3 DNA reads TGCGCCAGCAGCTTGGGGACAGGGGAGGAAAAACTGTTTTTT. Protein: CASSLGTGEEKLFF.

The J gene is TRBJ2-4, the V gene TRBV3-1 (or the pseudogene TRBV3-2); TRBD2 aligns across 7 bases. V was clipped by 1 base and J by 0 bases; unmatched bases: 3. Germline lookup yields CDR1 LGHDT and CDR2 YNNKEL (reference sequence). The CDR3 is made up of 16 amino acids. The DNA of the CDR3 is TGTGCCAGCAGCCAAGGAGCGGGGCTAGCCAAAAACATTCAGTACTTC. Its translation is CASSQGAGLAKNIQYF.

This CDR3 reads CATKNSANSPLHF. The CDR3 DNA reads as TGTGCCACCAAAAACTCCGCGAATTCACCCCTCCACTTT. The rearrangement links TRBV2 to TRBJ1-6, with D hard to call. Germline lookup yields CDR1 SNHLY and CDR2 FYNNEI. The CDR3 loop spans 13 amino acids. The ends were cut back, 10 bases at V and 7 bases at J, with 14 bases in the middle.

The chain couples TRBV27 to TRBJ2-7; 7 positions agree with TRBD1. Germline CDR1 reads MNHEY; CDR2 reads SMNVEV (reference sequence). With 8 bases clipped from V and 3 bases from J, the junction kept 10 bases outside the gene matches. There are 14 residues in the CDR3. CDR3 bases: TGTGCCAGCGGGGGTCGACAGGGACGCTACGAGCAGTACTTC. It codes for CASGGRQGRYEQYF.

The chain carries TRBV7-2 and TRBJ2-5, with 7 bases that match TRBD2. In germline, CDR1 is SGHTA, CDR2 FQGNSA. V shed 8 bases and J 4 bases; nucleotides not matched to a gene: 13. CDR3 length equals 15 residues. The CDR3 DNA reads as TGTGCCAGCGACCGTCGGCTAGCGGTCCGAGAGACCCAGTACTTC. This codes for CASDRRLAVRETQYF.

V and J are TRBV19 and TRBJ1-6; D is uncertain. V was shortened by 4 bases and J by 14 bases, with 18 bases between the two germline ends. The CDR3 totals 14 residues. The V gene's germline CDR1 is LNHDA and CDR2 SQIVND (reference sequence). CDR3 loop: CASSNPTPTSTLHF. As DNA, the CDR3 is TGTGCCAGTAGTAACCCAACCCCTACCTCCACCCTCCACTTT.